The entry below describes one T cell receptor (beta chain). What this receptor recognizes is not known. Base qualities are not recorded, but no much larger clone differs from it by a single base. This sample is drawn from a study of T cell clones after liver transplantation (dated by TCRdb to the late 2010s). General notes on the study: Samples were obtained from ITN030ST, a randomized trial in which withdrawal of immunosuppression was attempted within 2 years of liver transplantation. Donor-reactive T cell clones were identified using TCRbeta sequencing after a pre-transplant mixed lymphocyte reaction and were then followed in post-transplant blood. As an antigen-independent comparator for the donor-reactive sequences, third party-reactive TCRbeta sequences from pre-transplant MLRs were identified as well. Three of the eight recipients were HCV-positive; the others were transplanted for non-autoimmune, non-viral indications. Until randomization at 12-24 months post-transplant, subjects were given standard immunosuppression, with no induction therapy. Tolerance was defined as complete withdrawal of immunosuppression for at least one year without a rise in liver enzymes beyond twice the upper limit of normal. Blood samples were taken pre-transplant, pre-randomization before withdrawal, and post-randomization after full withdrawal or failed withdrawal. A cohort of 8 liver transplant recipients was studied, of whom 3 were classified as tolerant and 5 as non-tolerant. General conclusions and limits of the study: In a couple of subjects, low numbers of available donor cells limited the measurable donor-reactive repertoire. Because of small, heterogeneous patient numbers and non-standardized post-transplant time points, the conclusions were only preliminary. When repertoire turnover was taken into account, detection of donor-reactive sequences was significantly reduced in 7 of 8 subjects for CD4 and in 8 of 8 subjects for CD8. In most of the 8 subjects, circulating donor-reactive CD4 TCRbeta sequences decreased significantly after transplant, regardless of tolerance or HCV status. Because no allograft tissue specimens were available, donor-reactive T cells may have migrated into the graft instead of being deleted. Donor-reactive sequences declined more than third party-reactive ones, suggesting partial antigen-specific deletion unrelated to withdrawal success.

The germline V and J ends show losses of 4 bases and 1 base respectively, and no gene match explains 5 bases of the junction. Spanning cysteine to phenylalanine, the CDR3 consists of 16 amino acids. The DNA shown is the 48-base CDR3, in frame from base 1. The germline V gene (reference sequence) provides CDR1 SGHNT and CDR2 YYREEE. High-throughput TCRbeta CDR3 sequencing of frozen genomic DNA was performed by immunoSEQ, including PCR amplification, mapping, bias correction and internal controls. In the authors' own workflow: Productive rearrangements were retained, and unique TCRbeta sequences were defined by the CDR3 nucleotide sequence together with the V and J gene. For classification of a sequence as donor-reactive, at least 5-fold expansion in CFSE-low cells relative to unstimulated pre-transplant cells and a frequency of at least 0.01% were required. To ensure at least 90% detection power, minimum frequency thresholds were set for each subject based on that subject's lowest-template unstimulated sample. Jensen-Shannon divergence between the top 1000 TCRbeta sequences post- versus pre-transplant served as the measure of repertoire turnover. Two-sided Fisher's exact tests were used to test for changes in how often donor-reactive sequences were detected. In TCRdb, the immuneACCESS table is reduced to in-frame sequences with V and J assigned. These tables do not hold every clone; where another copy was compared, an unresolved V gene accounts for under half, and the others remain unexplained. Clone size and V and J calls were adopted from that table, with D and trimming inferred from the DNA. In this sample the table shows roughly 97,000 clones, 82% of which occur a single time. The ten biggest clones cover 0.8% to 1% of the sample.

The meaning of the sample's time point label: pre-transplant. Unstimulated PBMCs, after thawing, were stained for CD3, CD4 and CD8 and then FACS-sorted into CD3+CD4+ and CD3+CD8+ populations. All 8 studied subjects were randomized to withdrawal of immunosuppression. The Qiagen DNeasy Blood and Tissue Kit was used for genomic DNA isolation. This TCR came from a human donor who received a liver transplant. The specimen comprised CD4+ T cells from blood, sampled before liver transplant. The chain couples TRBV5-4 to TRBJ1-3, and 10 junctional nucleotides match TRBD1. The DNA sequence reads TGTGCCAGCAGCCCCCGGGACAGGGGTTCTGGAAACACCATATATTTT. The translation is CASSPRDRGSGNTIYF.